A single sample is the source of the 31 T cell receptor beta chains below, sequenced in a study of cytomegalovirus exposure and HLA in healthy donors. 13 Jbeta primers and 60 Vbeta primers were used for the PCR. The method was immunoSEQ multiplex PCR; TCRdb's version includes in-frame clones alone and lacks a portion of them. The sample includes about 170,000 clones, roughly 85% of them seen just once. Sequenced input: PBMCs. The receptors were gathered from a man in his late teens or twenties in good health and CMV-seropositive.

This CDR3 reads CASSARGGRGDTQYF. CDR3 sequence (DNA): TGTGCCAGCAGCGCACGGGGGGGCCGAGGAGATACGCAGTATTTT. The gene calls are TRBV4-2 and TRBJ2-3; 8 bases are a match to TRBD2. Losses at the gene ends were 5 bases for V and 5 bases for J; bases not matched to a gene: 9. This CDR3 contains 15 residues. In germline, CDR1 is LGHNA, CDR2 YNFKEQ.

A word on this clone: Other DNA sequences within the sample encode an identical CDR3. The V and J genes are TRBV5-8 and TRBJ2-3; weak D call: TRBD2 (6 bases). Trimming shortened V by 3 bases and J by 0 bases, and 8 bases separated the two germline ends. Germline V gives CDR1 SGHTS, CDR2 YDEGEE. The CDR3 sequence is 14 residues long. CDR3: CASSWGLSTDTQYF. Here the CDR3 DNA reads TGTGCCAGCAGCTGGGGACTGAGCACAGATACGCAGTATTTT.

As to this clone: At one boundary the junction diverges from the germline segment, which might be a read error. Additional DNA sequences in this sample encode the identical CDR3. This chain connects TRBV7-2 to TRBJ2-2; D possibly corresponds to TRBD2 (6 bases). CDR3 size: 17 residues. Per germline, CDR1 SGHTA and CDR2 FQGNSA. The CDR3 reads CASSSFPGVGSTGELFF. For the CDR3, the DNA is TGTGCTAGCAGCTCATTCCCGGGGGTAGGAAGCACCGGGGAGCTGTTTTTT.

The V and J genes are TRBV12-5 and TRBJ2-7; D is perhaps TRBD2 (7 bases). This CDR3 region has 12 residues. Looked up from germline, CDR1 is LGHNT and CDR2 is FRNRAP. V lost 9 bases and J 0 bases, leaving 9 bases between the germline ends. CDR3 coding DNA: TGTGCTAGCGCGGGGGCCTCCTACGAGCAGTACTTC. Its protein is CASAGASYEQYF.

The CDR3: CASSLGQKNTEAFF. Here the CDR3 DNA reads TGTGCCAGCAGTCTGGGACAGAAGAACACTGAAGCTTTCTTT. This sequence joins TRBV27 and TRBJ1-1; 7 bases map to TRBD1. V dropped 5 bases and J dropped 1; count of bases not matched to a gene: 4. The CDR3 runs to 14 residues. The germline V gene has CDR1 MNHEY and CDR2 SMNVEV (reference sequence).

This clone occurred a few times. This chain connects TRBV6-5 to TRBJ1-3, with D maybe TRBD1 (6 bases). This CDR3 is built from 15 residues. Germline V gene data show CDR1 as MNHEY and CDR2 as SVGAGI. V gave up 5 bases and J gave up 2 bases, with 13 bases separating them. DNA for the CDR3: TGTGCCAGCAGTACAGGGACGTTACCTGGAAACACCATATATTTT. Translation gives CASSTGTLPGNTIYF.

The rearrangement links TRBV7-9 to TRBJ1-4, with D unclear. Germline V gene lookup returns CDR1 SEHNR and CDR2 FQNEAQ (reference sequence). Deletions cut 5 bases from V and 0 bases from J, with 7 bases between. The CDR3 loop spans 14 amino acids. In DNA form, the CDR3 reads TGTGCCAGCAGCGAACTTGCAACTAATGAAAAACTGTTTTTT. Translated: CASSELATNEKLFF.

The CDR3 sequence is CASSFQTGLDTEAFF. DNA for the CDR3: TGTGCCAGCAGCTTCCAGACAGGGCTGGACACTGAAGCTTTCTTT. The V and J genes are TRBV7-2 and TRBJ1-1; 7 bases are shared with TRBD1. CDR1 is SGHTA, CDR2 FQGNSA, per germline. Germline trimming cut 3 bases from V and 3 bases from J; bases unmatched to any gene: 7. The CDR3 covers 15 residues.

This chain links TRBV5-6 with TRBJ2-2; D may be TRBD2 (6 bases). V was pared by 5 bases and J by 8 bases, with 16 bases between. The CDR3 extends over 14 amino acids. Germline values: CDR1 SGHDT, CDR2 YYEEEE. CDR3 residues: CASRAETRDGELFF. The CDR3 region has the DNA TGTGCCAGCAGGGCAGAAACGCGGGATGGGGAGCTGTTTTTT.

Written as DNA, the CDR3 is TGTGCCAGCAGGTCAGGGGACCGTAGCTCTGGGGCCAACGTCCTGACTTTC. This gives the protein CASRSGDRSSGANVLTF. This chain connects TRBV5-4 to TRBJ2-6; possibly TRBD1 for D (6 bases). Trimming pared 5 bases from V and 0 bases from J, leaving 15 bases between. CDR1 is SGHNT, CDR2 YYREEE, per germline (reference sequence). CDR3 length: 17 amino acids.

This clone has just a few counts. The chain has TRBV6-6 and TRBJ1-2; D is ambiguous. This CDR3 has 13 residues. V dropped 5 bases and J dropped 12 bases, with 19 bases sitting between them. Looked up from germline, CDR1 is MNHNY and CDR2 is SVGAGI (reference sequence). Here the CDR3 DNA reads TGTGCCAGCAGTGACATGACACGAGCGGAGAACACCTTC. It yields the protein CASSDMTRAENTF.

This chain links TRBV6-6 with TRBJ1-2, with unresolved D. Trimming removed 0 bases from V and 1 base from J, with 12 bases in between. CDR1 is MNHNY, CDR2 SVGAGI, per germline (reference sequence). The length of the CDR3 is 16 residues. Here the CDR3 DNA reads TGTGCCAGCAGTTACTCGATGAGGGCCGGTAACTATGGCTACACCTTC. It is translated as CASSYSMRAGNYGYTF.

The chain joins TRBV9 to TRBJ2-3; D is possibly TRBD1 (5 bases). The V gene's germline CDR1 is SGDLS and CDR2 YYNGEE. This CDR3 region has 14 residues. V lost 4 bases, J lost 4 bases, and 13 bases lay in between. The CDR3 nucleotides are TGTGCCAGCAGCTTTGACAGAGGCCCAGATACGCAGTATTTT. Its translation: CASSFDRGPDTQYF.

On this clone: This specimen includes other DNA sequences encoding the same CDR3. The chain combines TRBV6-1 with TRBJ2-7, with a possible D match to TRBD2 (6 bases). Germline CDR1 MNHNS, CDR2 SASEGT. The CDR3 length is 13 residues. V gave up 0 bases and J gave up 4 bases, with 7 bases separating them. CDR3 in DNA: TGTGCCAGCAGTGAAGCGGCGGGGTACGAGCAGTACTTC. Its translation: CASSEAAGYEQYF.

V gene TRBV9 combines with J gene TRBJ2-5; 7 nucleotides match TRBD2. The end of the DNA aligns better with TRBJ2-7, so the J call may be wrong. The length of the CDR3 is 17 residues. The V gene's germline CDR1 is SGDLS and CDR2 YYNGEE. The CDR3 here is CASSSPVGAGETYEQYF. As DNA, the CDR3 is TGTGCCAGCAGCTCTCCCGTTGGGGCGGGGGAGACCTACGAGCAGTACTTC.

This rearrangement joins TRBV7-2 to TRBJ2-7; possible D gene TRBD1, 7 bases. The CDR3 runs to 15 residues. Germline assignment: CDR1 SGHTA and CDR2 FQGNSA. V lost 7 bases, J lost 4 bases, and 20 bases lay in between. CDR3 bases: TGTGCCAGCACCCCTTGGGGGACAGCGGGTTACGAGCAGTACTTC. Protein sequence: CASTPWGTAGYEQYF.

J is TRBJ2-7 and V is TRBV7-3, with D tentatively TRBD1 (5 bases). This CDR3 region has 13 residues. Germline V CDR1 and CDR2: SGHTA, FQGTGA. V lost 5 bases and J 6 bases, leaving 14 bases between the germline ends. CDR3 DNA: TGTGCCAGCAGCGAGACCAGGGTAACCGAGCAGTACTTC. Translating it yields CASSETRVTEQYF.

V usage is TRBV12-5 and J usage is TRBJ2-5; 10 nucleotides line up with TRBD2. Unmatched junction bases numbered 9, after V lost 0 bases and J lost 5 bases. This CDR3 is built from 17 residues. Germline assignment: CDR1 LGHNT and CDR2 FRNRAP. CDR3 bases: TGTGCTAGTGGTTTGGTGGTAGCGGGGGGCCTGTACGAGACCCAGTACTTC. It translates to CASGLVVAGGLYETQYF.

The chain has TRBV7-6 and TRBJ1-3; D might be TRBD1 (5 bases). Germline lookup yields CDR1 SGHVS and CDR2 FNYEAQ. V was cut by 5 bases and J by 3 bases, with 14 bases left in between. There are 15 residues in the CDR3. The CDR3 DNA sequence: TGTGCCAGCAGCCCCGGAGGGGTGGTTGGAAACACCATATATTTT. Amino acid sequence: CASSPGGVVGNTIYF. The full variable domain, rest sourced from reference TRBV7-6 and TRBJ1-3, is GAGVSQSPRYKVTKRGQDVALRCDPISGHVSLYWYRQALGQGPEFLTYFNYEAQQDKSGLPNDRFSAERPEGSISTLTIQRTEQRDSAMYRCASSPGGVVGNTIYFGEGSWLTVV.

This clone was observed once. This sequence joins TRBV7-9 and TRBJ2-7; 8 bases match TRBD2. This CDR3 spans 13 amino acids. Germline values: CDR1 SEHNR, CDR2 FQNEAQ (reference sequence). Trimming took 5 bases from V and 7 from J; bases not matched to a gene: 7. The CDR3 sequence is CASSATSEEEQYF. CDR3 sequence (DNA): TGTGCCAGCAGCGCGACTAGCGAGGAAGAGCAGTACTTC.

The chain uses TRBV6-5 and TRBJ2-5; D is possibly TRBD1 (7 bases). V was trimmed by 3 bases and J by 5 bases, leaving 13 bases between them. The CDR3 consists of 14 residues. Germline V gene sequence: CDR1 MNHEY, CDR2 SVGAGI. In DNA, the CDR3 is TGTGCCAGCAGTTATTCGACAGGGAGGGAGACCCAGTACTTC. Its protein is CASSYSTGRETQYF.

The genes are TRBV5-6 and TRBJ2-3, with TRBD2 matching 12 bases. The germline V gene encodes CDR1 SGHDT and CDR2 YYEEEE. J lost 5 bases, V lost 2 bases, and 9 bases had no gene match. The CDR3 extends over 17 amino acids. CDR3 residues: CASSFGGLAGSQDTQYF. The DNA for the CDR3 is TGTGCCAGCAGCTTCGGTGGACTAGCGGGGTCCCAAGATACGCAGTATTTT. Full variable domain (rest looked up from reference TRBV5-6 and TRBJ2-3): DAGVTQSPTHLIKTRGQQVTLRCSPKSGHDTVSWYQQALGQGPQFIFQYYEEEERQRGNFPDRFSGHQFPNYSSELNVNALLLGDSALYLCASSFGGLAGSQDTQYFGPGTRLTVL.

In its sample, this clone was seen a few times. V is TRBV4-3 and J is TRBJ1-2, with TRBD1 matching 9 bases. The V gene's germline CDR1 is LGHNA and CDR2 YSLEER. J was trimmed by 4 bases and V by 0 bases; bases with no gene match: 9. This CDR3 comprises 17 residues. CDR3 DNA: TGCGCCAGCAGCCAAGATTCAACAGGGGGCGTCGGCTATGGCTACACCTTC. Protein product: CASSQDSTGGVGYGYTF.

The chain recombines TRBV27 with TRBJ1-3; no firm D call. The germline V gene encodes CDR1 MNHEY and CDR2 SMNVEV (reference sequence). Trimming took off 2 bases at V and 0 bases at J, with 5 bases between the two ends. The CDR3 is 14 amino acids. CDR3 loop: CASSLQFSGNTIYF. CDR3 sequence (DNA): TGTGCCAGCAGTTTACAGTTCTCTGGAAACACCATATATTTT.

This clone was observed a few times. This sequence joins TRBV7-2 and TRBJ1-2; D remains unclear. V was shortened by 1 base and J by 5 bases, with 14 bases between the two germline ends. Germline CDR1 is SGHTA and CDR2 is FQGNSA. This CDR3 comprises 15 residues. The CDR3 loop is CASSLGRGTAYGYTF. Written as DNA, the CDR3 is TGTGCCAGCAGCTTAGGCCGTGGTACTGCGTATGGCTACACCTTC.

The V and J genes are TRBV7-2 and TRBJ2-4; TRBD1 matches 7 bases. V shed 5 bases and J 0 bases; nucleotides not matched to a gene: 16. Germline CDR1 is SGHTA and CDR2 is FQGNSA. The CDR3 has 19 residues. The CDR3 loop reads CASSPKQGFGYVAKNIQYF. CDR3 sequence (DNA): TGTGCCAGCAGCCCAAAACAGGGGTTTGGTTACGTAGCCAAAAACATTCAGTACTTC.

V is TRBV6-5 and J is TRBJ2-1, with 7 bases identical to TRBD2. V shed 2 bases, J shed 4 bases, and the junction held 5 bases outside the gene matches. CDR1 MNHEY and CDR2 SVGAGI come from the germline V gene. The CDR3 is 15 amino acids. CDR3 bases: TGTGCCAGCAGTTACATCGCGGGGGTTTACAATGAGCAGTTCTTC. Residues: CASSYIAGVYNEQFF.

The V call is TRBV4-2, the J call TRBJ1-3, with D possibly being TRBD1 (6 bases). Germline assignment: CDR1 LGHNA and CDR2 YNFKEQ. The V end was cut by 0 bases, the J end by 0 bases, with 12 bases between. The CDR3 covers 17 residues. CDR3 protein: CASSQDYQDSSGNTIYF. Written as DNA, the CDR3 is TGTGCCAGCAGCCAAGATTATCAGGACAGCTCTGGAAACACCATATATTTT.

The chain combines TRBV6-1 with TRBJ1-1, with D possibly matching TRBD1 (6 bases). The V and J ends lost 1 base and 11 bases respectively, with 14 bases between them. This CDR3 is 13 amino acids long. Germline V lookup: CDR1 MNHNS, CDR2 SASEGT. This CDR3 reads CASSEVAGVVAFF. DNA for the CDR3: TGTGCCAGCAGTGAAGTAGCAGGGGTTGTGGCTTTCTTT.

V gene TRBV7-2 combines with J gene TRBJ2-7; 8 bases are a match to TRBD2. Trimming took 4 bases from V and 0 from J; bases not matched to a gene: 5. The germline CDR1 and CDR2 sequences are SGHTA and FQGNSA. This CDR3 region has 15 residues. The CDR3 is CASSSSGSSSYEQYF. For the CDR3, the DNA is TGTGCCAGCAGCTCTAGCGGGTCGAGCTCCTACGAGCAGTACTTC.

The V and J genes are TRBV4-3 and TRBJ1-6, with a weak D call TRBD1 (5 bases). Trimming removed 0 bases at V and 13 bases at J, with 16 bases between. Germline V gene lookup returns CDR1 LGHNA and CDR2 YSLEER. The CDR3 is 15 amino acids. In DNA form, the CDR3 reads TGCGCCAGCAGCCAAGACAGGGCGCGCGCTAATCCCCTCCACTTT. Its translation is CASSQDRARANPLHF.